This TCR beta chain was observed in a study of OX40 agonist ivuxolimab in advanced cancers. Across the study: Ivuxolimab, which patients received intravenously every 2 weeks, was dosed at 0.01 to 10 mg/kg. Findings and limits, study-wide: CD8+ T cells showed, on average, more clonal expansion than CD4+ cells.

With respect to this clone: Its antigen is unknown.

The CDR3 sequence is 13 residues long. CDR1 MNHNY and CDR2 SVGAGI come from the germline V gene (reference sequence). Trimming left V 10 bases short and J 5 bases short, with 17 bases between. Clones were read by immunoSEQ multiplex PCR, and TCRdb kept only the in-frame ones, dropping some. The sample consists of roughly 44,000 clones, 65% to 85% of them appearing once. The input for sequencing was CD4+ or CD8+ T cells sorted from blood, taken in a trial of the OX40 agonist ivuxolimab. This sequence joins TRBV6-6 and TRBJ1-2; D possibly corresponds to TRBD1 (6 bases). The TCR comes from an adult with an advanced solid tumor such as melanoma, head and neck, liver or kidney cancer. CDR3: CATRGGRAYGYTF. The CDR3 nucleotides are TGTGCCACCCGAGGGGGGAGAGCTTATGGCTACACCTTC.